The clone carrying this T cell receptor beta chain occurred a few times. Its antigen remains unidentified. There are 14 residues in the CDR3. The germline CDR1 and CDR2 sequences are GTSNPN and SVGIG (reference sequence). V lost 1 base, J lost 6 bases, and 2 bases stayed unmatched. Profiled with immunoSEQ multiplex PCR; TCRdb holds only in-frame clones, not every one. The repertoire holds about 77,000 clones, with more than 90% as singletons. This specimen comes from a study of T cell responses to AZD1222 COVID-19 vaccine. The study, taken as a whole, reports: Baseline seropositives among AZD1222 recipients totaled only 5 or 6.

The sequence was obtained from an adult who received the AZD1222 COVID-19 vaccine. V and J are TRBV30 and TRBJ1-6; 8 bases agree with TRBD1. The sample here was peripheral blood, taken 28 days after the second AZD1222 dose. The CDR3 bases are TGTGCCTGGAGTGCGGGACAGGCTAATTCACCCCTCCACTTT. Translated, it gives CAWSAGQANSPLHF. Full variable domain (rest looked up from reference TRBV30 and TRBJ1-6): SQTIHQWPATLVQPVGSPLSLECTVEGTSNPNLYWYRQAAGRGLQLLFYSVGIGQISSEVPQNLSASRPQDRQFILSSKKLLLSDSGFYLCAWSAGQANSPLHFGNGTRLTVT.